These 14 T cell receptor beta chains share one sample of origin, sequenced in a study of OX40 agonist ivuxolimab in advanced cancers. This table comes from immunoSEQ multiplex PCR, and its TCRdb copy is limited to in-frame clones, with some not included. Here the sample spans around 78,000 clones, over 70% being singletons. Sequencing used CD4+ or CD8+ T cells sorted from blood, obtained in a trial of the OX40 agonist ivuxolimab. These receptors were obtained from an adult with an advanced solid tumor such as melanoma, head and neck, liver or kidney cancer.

CDR3 nucleotide sequence: TGCGCCAGCAGAGAAAGGAACTATGGCTACACCTTC. Residues: CASRERNYGYTF. This sequence joins TRBV5-1 and TRBJ1-2; D is ambiguous. CDR3 length equals 12 residues. V lost 5 bases to trimming and J lost 2 bases, with 7 bases between them. The germline V gene has CDR1 SGHRS and CDR2 YFSETQ.

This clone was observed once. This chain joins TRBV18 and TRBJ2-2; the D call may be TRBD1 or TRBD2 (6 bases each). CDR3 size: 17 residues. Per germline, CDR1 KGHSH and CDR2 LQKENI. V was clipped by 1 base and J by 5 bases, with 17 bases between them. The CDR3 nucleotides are TGTGCCAGCTCACCACAGAGTACGGGGGCAGGAACCGGGGAGCTGTTTTTT. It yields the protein CASSPQSTGAGTGELFF.

CDR3 sequence: CASSLGPGRSEETQYF. The CDR3 DNA reads TGTGCCAGCAGCTTGGGTCCGGGGCGCTCAGAGGAGACCCAGTACTTC. The chain recombines TRBV5-6 with TRBJ2-5; perhaps D is TRBD1 or TRBD2 (5 bases each). CDR1 and CDR2 from the germline V gene are SGHDT and YYEEEE. This CDR3 is built from 16 residues. Trimming shortened V by 0 bases and J by 5 bases, and 17 bases separated the two germline ends. The full variable domain, with the rest looked up from reference TRBV5-6 and TRBJ2-5, is DAGVTQSPTHLIKTRGQQVTLRCSPKSGHDTVSWYQQALGQGPQFIFQYYEEEERQRGNFPDRFSGHQFPNYSSELNVNALLLGDSALYLCASSLGPGRSEETQYFGPGTRLLVL.

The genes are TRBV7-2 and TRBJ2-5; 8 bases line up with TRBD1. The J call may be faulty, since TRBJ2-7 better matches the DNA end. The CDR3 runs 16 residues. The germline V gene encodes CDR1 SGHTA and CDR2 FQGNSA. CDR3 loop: CASSLFLGTGHYEQYF. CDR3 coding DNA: TGTGCCAGCAGCTTATTTTTGGGGACAGGACACTACGAGCAGTACTTC.

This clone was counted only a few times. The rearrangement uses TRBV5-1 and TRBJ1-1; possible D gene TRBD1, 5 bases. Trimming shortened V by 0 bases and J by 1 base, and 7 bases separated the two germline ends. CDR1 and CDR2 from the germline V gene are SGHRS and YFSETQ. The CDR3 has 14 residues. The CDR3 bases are TGCGCCAGCAGCTTGGGACAGACGAACACTGAAGCTTTCTTT. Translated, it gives CASSLGQTNTEAFF.

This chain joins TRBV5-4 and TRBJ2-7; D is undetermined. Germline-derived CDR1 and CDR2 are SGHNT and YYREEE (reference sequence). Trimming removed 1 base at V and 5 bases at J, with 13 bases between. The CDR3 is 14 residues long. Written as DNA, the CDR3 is TGTGCCAGCAGCTTGAAGGGAAGAGGAAACGAGCAGTACTTC. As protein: CASSLKGRGNEQYF.

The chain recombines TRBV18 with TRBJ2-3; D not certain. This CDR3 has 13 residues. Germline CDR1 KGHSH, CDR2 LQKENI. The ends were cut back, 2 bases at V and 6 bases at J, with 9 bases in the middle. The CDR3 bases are TGTGCCAGCTCACCAGCCCAGACCGATACGCAGTATTTT. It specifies CASSPAQTDTQYF.

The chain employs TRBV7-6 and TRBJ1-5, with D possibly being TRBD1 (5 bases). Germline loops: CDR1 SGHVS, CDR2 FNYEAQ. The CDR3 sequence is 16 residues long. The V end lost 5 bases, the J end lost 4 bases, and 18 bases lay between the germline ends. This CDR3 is CASSVDRDGKNQPQHF. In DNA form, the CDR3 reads TGTGCCAGCAGCGTAGACCGGGACGGAAAAAATCAGCCCCAGCATTTT.

This CDR3 reads CASSPLEGLGITDTQYF. Here the CDR3 DNA reads TGTGCCAGCAGCCCCCTTGAAGGACTAGGGATCACAGATACGCAGTATTTT. The chain joins TRBV25-1 to TRBJ2-3; TRBD2 agrees at 7 bases. The germline CDR1 and CDR2 sequences are MGHDK and SYGVNS. The trim removed 6 bases at V and 2 bases at J, leaving 14 bases unmatched. The CDR3 contains 17 residues.

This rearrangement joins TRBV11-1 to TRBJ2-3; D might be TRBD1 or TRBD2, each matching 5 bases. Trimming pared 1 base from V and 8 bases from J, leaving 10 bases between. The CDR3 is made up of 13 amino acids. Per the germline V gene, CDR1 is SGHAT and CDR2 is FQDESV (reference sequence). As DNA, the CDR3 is TGTGCCAGCAGCTTAGTAAAGGGGAGTACGCAGTATTTT. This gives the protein CASSLVKGSTQYF. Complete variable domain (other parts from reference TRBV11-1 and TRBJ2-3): EAEVAQSPRYKITEKSQAVAFWCDPISGHATLYWYRQILGQGPELLVQFQDESVVDDSQLPKDRFSAERLKGVDSTLKIQPAELGDSAMYLCASSLVKGSTQYFGPGTRLTVL.

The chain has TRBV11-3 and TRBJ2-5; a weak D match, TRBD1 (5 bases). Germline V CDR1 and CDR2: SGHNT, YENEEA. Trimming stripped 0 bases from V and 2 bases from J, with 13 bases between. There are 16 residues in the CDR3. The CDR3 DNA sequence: TGTGCCAGCAGCTTAGATAGTTGGGGCAAGCAAGAGACCCAGTACTTC. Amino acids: CASSLDSWGKQETQYF.

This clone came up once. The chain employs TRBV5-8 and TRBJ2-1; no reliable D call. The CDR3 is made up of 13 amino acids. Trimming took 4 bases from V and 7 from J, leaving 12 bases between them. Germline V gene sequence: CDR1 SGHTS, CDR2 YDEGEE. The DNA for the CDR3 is TGTGCCAGCAGCCTGGTTGGGCGGAATGAGCAGTTCTTC. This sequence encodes CASSLVGRNEQFF. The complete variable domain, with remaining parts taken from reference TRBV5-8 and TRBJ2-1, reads EAGVTQSPTHLIKTRGQQATLRCSPISGHTSVYWYQQALGLGLQFLLWYDEGEERNRGNFPPRFSGRQFPNYSSELNVNALELEDSALYLCASSLVGRNEQFFGPGTRLTVL.

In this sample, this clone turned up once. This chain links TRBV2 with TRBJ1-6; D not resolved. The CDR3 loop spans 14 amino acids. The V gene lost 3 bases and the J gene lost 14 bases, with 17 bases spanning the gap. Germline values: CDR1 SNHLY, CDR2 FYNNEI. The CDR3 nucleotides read TGTGCCAGCAGTGACCAAGGACTTTTCTCAACCCTCCACTTT. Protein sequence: CASSDQGLFSTLHF.

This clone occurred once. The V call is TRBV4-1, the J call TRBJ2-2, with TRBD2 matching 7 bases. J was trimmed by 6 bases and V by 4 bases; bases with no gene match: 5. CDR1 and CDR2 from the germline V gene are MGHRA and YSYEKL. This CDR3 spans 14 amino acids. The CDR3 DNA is TGCGCCAGCAGCCCACGTGGGGGGGCCGGGGAGCTGTTTTTT. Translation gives CASSPRGGAGELFF.